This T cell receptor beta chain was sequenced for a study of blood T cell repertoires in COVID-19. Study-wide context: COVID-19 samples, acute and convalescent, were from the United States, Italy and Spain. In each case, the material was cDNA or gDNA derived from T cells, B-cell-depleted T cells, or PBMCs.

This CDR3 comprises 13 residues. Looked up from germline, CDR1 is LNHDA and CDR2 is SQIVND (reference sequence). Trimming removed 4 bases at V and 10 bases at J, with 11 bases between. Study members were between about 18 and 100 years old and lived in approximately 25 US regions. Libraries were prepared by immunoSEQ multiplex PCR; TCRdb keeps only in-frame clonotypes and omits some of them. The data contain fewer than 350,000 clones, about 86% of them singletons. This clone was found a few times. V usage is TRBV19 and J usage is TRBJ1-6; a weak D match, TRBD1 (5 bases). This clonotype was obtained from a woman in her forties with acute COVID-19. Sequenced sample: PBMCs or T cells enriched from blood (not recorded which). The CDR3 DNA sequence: TGTGCCAGTAGTACCGCAGGGAGGTCACCCCTCCACTTT. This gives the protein CASSTAGRSPLHF.